The next 28 T cell receptor beta chains were all read from a single sample in a study of cytomegalovirus exposure and HLA in healthy donors. Researchers ran the PCR with 60 Vbeta and 13 Jbeta primers. Some clones are missing from TCRdb's copy, which holds only in-frame ones; the method was immunoSEQ multiplex PCR. Its clone listing holds some 70,000 clones. The specimen was PBMCs. The receptors come from a man in his forties in good health and CMV-seronegative.

The rearrangement uses TRBV15 and TRBJ2-5; maybe TRBD2 (7 bases). V gave up 0 bases and J gave up 3 bases, with 11 bases separating them. Germline CDR1 reads LNHNV; CDR2 reads YYDKDF (reference sequence). The CDR3 loop spans 15 amino acids. The CDR3 DNA reads as TGTGCCACCAGCAGAGATAGGGGGGGGGAAGAGACCCAGTACTTC. Its protein is CATSRDRGGEETQYF.

A word on this clone: At one of its ends the junction is not consistent with the germline gene, which may arise from a read error. Distinct nucleotide sequences in the sample also encode this CDR3. V usage is TRBV30 and J usage is TRBJ1-2; D not certain. Germline V gene data show CDR1 as GTSNPN and CDR2 as SVGIG (reference sequence). The CDR3 has 15 amino acids. CDR3 in amino acids: CAWSVGALAPYGYTF. CDR3 nucleotides: TGCGCCTGGAGTGTAGGAGCCCTGGCGCCATATGGCTACACCTTC.

The chain joins TRBV6-6 to TRBJ2-1; 8 bases fit TRBD2. The CDR3 has 15 amino acids. Germline CDR1 is MNHNY and CDR2 is SVGAGI (reference sequence). Trimming removed 7 bases from V and 5 bases from J; junction bases left unmatched: 10. CDR3 coding DNA: TGTGCCAGCATTGACGGGGGGGCCAGCGACAATGAGCAGTTCTTC. Protein product: CASIDGGASDNEQFF.

The chain joins TRBV6-1 to TRBJ2-7, with TRBD1 as a possible D gene (6 bases). The V end lost 6 bases, the J end lost 7 bases, and 13 bases lay between the germline ends. Germline V CDR1 and CDR2: MNHNS, SASEGT. The CDR3 is made up of 12 amino acids. The CDR3 spells CASREQGPEQYF. The CDR3 DNA follows: TGTGCCAGCAGGGAACAGGGCCCGGAGCAGTACTTC.

The chain carries TRBV13 and TRBJ2-3; 7 bases are shared with TRBD2. Trimming took 5 bases from V and 0 from J; bases not matched to a gene: 5. Germline V gene lookup returns CDR1 PRHDT and CDR2 FYEKMQ (reference sequence). CDR3 size: 15 residues. Here the CDR3 reads CASSPGLKSTDTQYF. The CDR3 coding sequence is TGTGCCAGCAGCCCGGGACTAAAGAGCACAGATACGCAGTATTTT.

The gene calls are TRBV5-6 and TRBJ2-2; 12 nucleotides line up with TRBD2. The V gene end was trimmed by 3 bases and the J gene end by 5 bases; junction bases not matched to a gene: 2. Germline V lookup: CDR1 SGHDT, CDR2 YYEEEE. The CDR3 extends over 15 amino acids. CDR3 sequence: CASSSGLAGTGELFF. CDR3 nucleotides: TGTGCCAGCAGCTCGGGACTAGCGGGTACCGGGGAGCTGTTTTTT.

This chain joins TRBV19 and TRBJ2-6; 9 bases are a match to TRBD1. Germline loops: CDR1 LNHDA, CDR2 SQIVND (reference sequence). Trimming at V came to 7 bases and at J to 0 bases, leaving 7 bases not matched to a gene. CDR3 length: 17 residues. CDR3 region: CASTEDRGFSGANVLTF. The CDR3 region has the DNA TGTGCCAGTACCGAGGACAGGGGATTCTCTGGGGCCAACGTCCTGACTTTC. Looking up the rest from reference TRBV19 and TRBJ2-6 gives the full variable domain: DGGITQSPKYLFRKEGQNVTLSCEQNLNHDAMYWYRQDPGQGLRLIYYSQIVNDFQKGDIAEGYSVSREKKESFPLTVTSAQKNPTAFYLCASTEDRGFSGANVLTFGAGSRLTVL.

The J gene is TRBJ1-6, the V gene TRBV9; 7 bases map to TRBD1. Trimming removed 6 bases from V and 5 bases from J; junction bases left unmatched: 2. The germline CDR1 and CDR2 sequences are SGDLS and YYNGEE. The CDR3 has 13 amino acids. The CDR3: CASKGADNSPLHF. CDR3 sequence (DNA): TGTGCCAGCAAGGGGGCGGATAATTCACCCCTCCACTTT.

V is TRBV6-1 and J is TRBJ1-5; D gene unclear. V lost 1 base to trimming and J lost 2 bases, with 9 bases between them. From germline, CDR1 is MNHNS and CDR2 SASEGT. The CDR3 totals 15 residues. The CDR3 loop reads CASSEGAGGNQPQHF. DNA of the CDR3: TGTGCCAGCAGTGAAGGGGCCGGGGGCAATCAGCCCCAGCATTTT.

J is TRBJ1-4 and V is TRBV28; D uncertain. Deletions cut 6 bases from V and 4 bases from J, with 15 bases between. Per the germline V gene, CDR1 is MDHEN and CDR2 is SYDVKM. The CDR3 loop spans 15 amino acids. This CDR3 reads CASRSPGSHNEKLFF. The CDR3, as DNA: TGTGCCAGCAGAAGCCCAGGCAGTCATAATGAAAAACTGTTTTTT.

The CDR3 here is CASSESVLANTGELFF. The CDR3 coding sequence is TGCGCCAGCAGTGAGTCTGTACTAGCGAACACCGGGGAGCTGTTTTTT. This rearrangement joins TRBV10-2 to TRBJ2-2; possibly TRBD2 for D (5 bases). This CDR3 is 16 amino acids long. V gave up 0 bases and J gave up 0 bases, with 8 bases separating them. Germline lookup yields CDR1 WSHSY and CDR2 SAAADI.

V usage is TRBV18 and J usage is TRBJ1-4; D ambiguous. Germline values: CDR1 KGHSH, CDR2 LQKENI. The CDR3 consists of 16 residues. Trimming took off 6 bases at V and 1 base at J, with 15 bases between the two ends. The CDR3 DNA reads TGTGCCAGCTCGTCTTCCTTCCGAGAAACTAATGAAAAACTGTTTTTT. Encoded protein: CASSSSFRETNEKLFF.

The genes are TRBV9 and TRBJ2-3, with a weak D call TRBD2 (5 bases). Germline V gene lookup returns CDR1 SGDLS and CDR2 YYNGEE. The CDR3 runs 16 residues. V was trimmed by 0 bases and J by 2 bases, leaving 13 bases between them. The CDR3 sequence: CASSVGLNTFTDTQYF. For the CDR3, the DNA is TGTGCCAGCAGCGTAGGACTAAACACGTTCACAGATACGCAGTATTTT.

V is TRBV7-8 and J is TRBJ2-1; D not resolved. Trimming took 0 bases from V and 4 from J, leaving 7 bases between them. In germline, CDR1 is SGHVS, CDR2 FQNEAQ. The CDR3 loop spans 14 amino acids. CDR3 region: CASSLARLYNEQFF. CDR3 DNA sequence: TGTGCCAGCAGCTTAGCGAGACTTTACAATGAGCAGTTCTTC.

The chain has TRBV29-1 and TRBJ2-5, with 8 bases fitting TRBD1. Trimming cost V 6 bases and J 4 bases; bases outside gene matches: 4. Germline V lookup: CDR1 SQVTM, CDR2 ANQGSEA. This CDR3 region has 12 residues. CDR3 nucleotides: TGCAGCGTGACCACAGGGGGAGAGACCCAGTACTTC. Translating gives CSVTTGGETQYF.

The chain carries TRBV6-1 and TRBJ1-4; D unresolved. The ends were cut back, 6 bases at V and 10 bases at J, with 9 bases in the middle. The CDR3 length is 11 residues. CDR1 is MNHNS and CDR2 is SASEGT in the germline V gene. DNA for the CDR3: TGTGCCAGCAGGGCTGGCCGAAAACTGTTTTTT. Amino acid sequence: CASRAGRKLFF.

The rearrangement links TRBV5-6 to TRBJ2-3; D is perhaps TRBD1 (6 bases). The CDR3 consists of 13 residues. The germline V gene has CDR1 SGHDT and CDR2 YYEEEE. The V gene lost 1 base and the J gene lost 3 bases, with 6 bases spanning the gap. CDR3 protein: CASSLTGTDTQYF. Written as DNA, the CDR3 is TGTGCCAGCAGCTTGACAGGGACAGATACGCAGTATTTT.

This chain connects TRBV11-2 to TRBJ1-4; 8 bases fit TRBD1. Trimming took 4 bases from V and 0 from J; bases not matched to a gene: 10. The germline CDR1 and CDR2 sequences are SGHAT and FQNNGV. The CDR3 is made up of 18 amino acids. CDR3 residues: CASSSRSGQGATNEKLFF. As DNA, the CDR3 is TGTGCCAGCAGCTCGAGGAGTGGACAGGGAGCAACTAATGAAAAACTGTTTTTT.

The rearrangement uses TRBV20-1 and TRBJ1-2, with 7 bases aligning to TRBD1. V lost 7 bases to trimming and J lost 4 bases; unmatched junction nucleotides: 3. Germline V gene data show CDR1 as DFQATT and CDR2 as SNEGSKA (reference sequence). This CDR3 has 11 amino acids. CDR3 nucleotide sequence: TGCAGTGACAGGGGACTCTATGGCTACACCTTC. Protein: CSDRGLYGYTF.

This chain uses TRBV27 with TRBJ1-2, with TRBD1 matching over 10 bases. Per the germline V gene, CDR1 is MNHEY and CDR2 is SMNVEV (reference sequence). V trimming: 9 bases; J trimming: 6 bases; junction bases outside the gene matches: 10. The CDR3 has 14 residues. DNA for the CDR3: TGTGCCAGTCGGGACAGGGGCTCTCTTGATGGCTACACCTTC. This codes for CASRDRGSLDGYTF.

With respect to this clone: One end of the junction does not line up with germline, which may come from a read error. V usage is TRBV11-1 and J usage is TRBJ2-1, with 8 positions matching TRBD2. The CDR3 is made up of 18 amino acids. Germline CDR1 reads SGHAT; CDR2 reads FQDESV (reference sequence). The CDR3 bases are TGTGCCAGCGGCTTAGAATGGGCTAGCGGGCGCTCCTACAATGAGCAGTTCTTC. It is translated as CASGLEWASGRSYNEQFF.

The J gene is TRBJ2-2, the V gene TRBV6-1; D is unresolved. CDR1 MNHNS and CDR2 SASEGT come from the germline V gene. CDR3 size: 14 residues. V was clipped by 4 bases and J by 6 bases, with 12 bases between them. The CDR3 DNA sequence: TGTGCCAGCAGTGGCTACCTGGTTCCCGGGGAGCTGTTTTTT. This codes for CASSGYLVPGELFF.

The chain employs TRBV10-2 and TRBJ2-1, with D perhaps matching TRBD2 (5 bases). This CDR3 contains 16 residues. The germline V and J ends were trimmed by 3 bases and 3 bases, with 15 bases remaining between them. Looked up from germline, CDR1 is WSHSY and CDR2 is SAAADI. The CDR3 sequence: CASSDVVKRFYNEQFF. DNA for the CDR3: TGCGCCAGCAGTGATGTGGTTAAGCGGTTCTACAATGAGCAGTTCTTC.

A note on this clone: Compared with germline, one end of the junction differs, possibly owing to a read error. Other DNA sequences within the sample encode an identical CDR3. The chain recombines TRBV4-2 with TRBJ1-5; 12 bases agree with TRBD1. From germline, CDR1 is LGHNA and CDR2 YNFKEQ. The CDR3 covers 17 residues. The CDR3 DNA reads TGTGCTAGCAGCCAGGGACAGGGGGCGAACGGCAATCAGCCCCAGCATTTT. This encodes CASSQGQGANGNQPQHF.

The chain uses TRBV4-2 and TRBJ2-1, with D uncertain. CDR3 size: 15 residues. Trimming took 3 bases from V and 0 from J, leaving 9 bases between them. The germline V gene encodes CDR1 LGHNA and CDR2 YNFKEQ. The CDR3 loop reads CASSHMTPSYNEQFF. In DNA, the CDR3 is TGTGCCAGCAGCCACATGACACCCTCCTACAATGAGCAGTTCTTC.

The chain couples TRBV10-2 to TRBJ2-1; 12 nucleotides agree with TRBD2. This CDR3 region has 17 residues. Germline V gives CDR1 WSHSY, CDR2 SAAADI. V trimming: 7 bases; J trimming: 0 bases; junction bases outside the gene matches: 7. This chain's CDR3 is CASTSSGGVSSYNEQFF. CDR3 in DNA: TGCGCCAGCACGTCTAGCGGGGGGGTCAGCTCCTACAATGAGCAGTTCTTC.

The J gene is TRBJ1-1, the V gene TRBV29-1; D is unclear. The ends were cut back, 7 bases at V and 0 bases at J, with 18 bases in the middle. This CDR3 is built from 15 residues. Per the germline V gene, CDR1 is SQVTM and CDR2 is ANQGSEA. The CDR3 DNA is TGCAGCGCCTATCCCTTACAGTTACTGAACACTGAAGCTTTCTTT. This codes for CSAYPLQLLNTEAFF.

A note on this clone: The same CDR3 is also encoded by other DNA sequences in this sample. J is TRBJ1-2 and V is TRBV11-2; D call uncertain. Germline CDR1 is SGHAT and CDR2 is FQNNGV. With 3 bases removed from V and 4 bases from J, the gap between germline ends came to 6 bases. This CDR3 is 12 amino acids long. The CDR3 DNA is TGTGCCAGCAGCTTGAACAGCTATGGCTACACCTTC. Protein product: CASSLNSYGYTF.